The 27 T cell receptor beta chains presented below share a single source sample, sequenced in a study of blood T cell repertoires in COVID-19 (dated by TCRdb to about 2020). The library was generated by the immunoSEQ multiplex PCR assay. TCRdb re-hosts the immuneACCESS table, in-frame sequences only. Its copies lack some clones; in the studies checked, an unresolved V gene accounts for under half of them, and the cause for the rest is not known. This sample holds approximately 300,000 clones; approximately 89% were observed only once. The ten largest clones capture approximately 2.5% of the sample. The specimen was PBMCs or T cells enriched from blood (not recorded which). The source is a woman aged 18-29 years who had recovered from COVID-19.

The rearrangement uses TRBV7-9 and TRBJ1-2; possibly TRBD1 for D (6 bases). V was trimmed by 8 bases and J by 4 bases, leaving 14 bases between them. The CDR3 length is 13 residues. Germline CDR1 is SEHNR and CDR2 is FQNEAQ (reference sequence). The CDR3 region is CASDTGKGYGYTF. In DNA, the CDR3 is TGTGCCAGCGATACAGGGAAGGGCTATGGCTACACCTTC.

The chain links TRBV5-4 to TRBJ2-5; 8 bases fit TRBD1. Germline CDR1 and CDR2: SGHNT and YYREEE (reference sequence). The CDR3 runs to 19 residues. The junction had 22 bases not matched to a gene; V was cut back by 4 bases and J by 5 bases. The CDR3 loop reads CASSPRPGGAGHYRETQYF. For the CDR3, the DNA is TGTGCCAGCAGCCCAAGACCAGGGGGCGCGGGACATTATCGGGAGACCCAGTACTTC.

The count of this clone is one. The rearrangement uses TRBV28 and TRBJ2-3; a possible D gene is TRBD1 (6 bases). The CDR3 consists of 14 residues. The V end was cut by 6 bases, the J end by 2 bases, with 12 bases between. Germline CDR1 and CDR2: MDHEN and SYDVKM. The CDR3 region has the DNA TGTGCCAGCAGAAGGGGACACAACACAGATACGCAGTATTTT. Translation gives CASRRGHNTDTQYF.

The CDR3 region has the DNA TGTGCCAGCAGTAGACAGTACACCGGGGAGCTGTTTTTT. Protein sequence: CASSRQYTGELFF. The chain recombines TRBV27 with TRBJ2-2; TRBD1 might be the D (5 bases). Between the trimmed V and J ends, which lost 5 bases and 3 bases, there was a span of 7 bases. This CDR3 contains 13 residues. Germline values: CDR1 MNHEY, CDR2 SMNVEV (reference sequence).

This sequence joins TRBV27 and TRBJ1-1; the D is unclear. Germline V gene sequence: CDR1 MNHEY, CDR2 SMNVEV (reference sequence). The CDR3 is 12 residues long. The V end lost 6 bases, the J end lost 5 bases, and 10 bases lay between the germline ends. The CDR3 DNA is TGTGCCAGCAGACTTGGGGAGACTGAAGCTTTCTTT. It codes for CASRLGETEAFF.

The chain employs TRBV30 and TRBJ1-5; 10 bases map to TRBD1. Germline CDR1 is GTSNPN and CDR2 is SVGIG (reference sequence). The CDR3 extends over 15 amino acids. The V gene end was trimmed by 2 bases and the J gene end by 4 bases; junction bases not matched to a gene: 5. CDR3 nucleotides: TGTGCCTGGAGTCCGGACAGGGGGGGAAATCAGCCCCAGCATTTT. It specifies CAWSPDRGGNQPQHF. The full variable domain, in which reference TRBV30 and TRBJ1-5 provide the parts outside the CDR3, is SQTIHQWPATLVQPVGSPLSLECTVEGTSNPNLYWYRQAAGRGLQLLFYSVGIGQISSEVPQNLSASRPQDRQFILSSKKLLLSDSGFYLCAWSPDRGGNQPQHFGDGTRLSIL.

This rearrangement joins TRBV30 to TRBJ1-1; the D gene is possibly TRBD1 (5 bases). The CDR3 is 13 amino acids. Germline CDR1 and CDR2: GTSNPN and SVGIG (reference sequence). V was pared by 1 base and J by 0 bases, with 6 bases between. The CDR3 nucleotides are TGTGCCTGGAGTGAGGGGATGAACACTGAAGCTTTCTTT. It translates to CAWSEGMNTEAFF.

The DNA for the CDR3 is TGTGCCAGCAGTCGCGTGGACATCGGGGGCTACACCTTC. Encoded protein: CASSRVDIGGYTF. V and J are TRBV2 and TRBJ1-2; maybe TRBD1 (5 bases). The CDR3 is 13 amino acids. Germline loops: CDR1 SNHLY, CDR2 FYNNEI. Trimming shortened V by 5 bases and J by 8 bases, and 15 bases separated the two germline ends.

The chain employs TRBV7-2 and TRBJ2-2; D gene unclear. CDR3 length equals 15 residues. Trimming removed 2 bases at V and 2 bases at J, with 9 bases between. The germline V gene has CDR1 SGHTA and CDR2 FQGNSA. In nucleotides, the CDR3 is TGTGCCAGCAGCTTAAGTCAGGTTAACACCGGGGAGCTGTTTTTT. It codes for CASSLSQVNTGELFF.

The rearrangement joins TRBV10-2 to TRBJ1-1; D might be TRBD1 (6 bases). The CDR3 loop spans 16 amino acids. The ends were cut back, 2 bases at V and 5 bases at J, with 18 bases in the middle. CDR1 and CDR2 from the germline V gene are WSHSY and SAAADI. The CDR3 region is CASSELHQNRDTEAFF. The CDR3 nucleotides are TGCGCCAGCAGTGAGCTTCACCAAAACAGGGATACTGAAGCTTTCTTT.

V usage is TRBV5-6 and J usage is TRBJ1-2, with D perhaps matching TRBD1 (5 bases). CDR3 length equals 16 residues. CDR1 and CDR2 (germline): SGHDT, YYEEEE. The V end was cut by 1 base, the J end by 8 bases, with 21 bases between. The CDR3, as DNA: TGTGCCAGCAGCTTGCTCACCCGAGACAGCTTCTGGGGCTACACCTTC. It specifies CASSLLTRDSFWGYTF. Full variable domain (rest looked up from reference TRBV5-6 and TRBJ1-2): DAGVTQSPTHLIKTRGQQVTLRCSPKSGHDTVSWYQQALGQGPQFIFQYYEEEERQRGNFPDRFSGHQFPNYSSELNVNALLLGDSALYLCASSLLTRDSFWGYTFGSGTRLTVV.

The rearrangement joins TRBV16 to TRBJ1-5, with 8 bases matching TRBD1. The junction had 9 bases not matched to a gene; V was cut back by 0 bases and J by 11 bases. CDR3 length: 15 residues. Germline-derived CDR1 and CDR2 are KGHSY and FQNENV. As DNA, the CDR3 is TGTGCCAGCAGCCAATCAAAACAGGGGGTGCCAGCCCAGCATTTT. As protein: CASSQSKQGVPAQHF.

The J gene is TRBJ1-5, the V gene TRBV28, with 8 bases identical to TRBD1. The germline V gene encodes CDR1 MDHEN and CDR2 SYDVKM. The CDR3 runs 15 residues. V gave up 6 bases and J gave up 3 bases; unmatched junction bases: 7. The chain's CDR3 is CASSLGTGNNQPQHF. The CDR3 bases are TGTGCCAGCAGCCTTGGGACAGGCAACAATCAGCCCCAGCATTTT.

This chain joins TRBV12-3 or TRBV12-4 and TRBJ1-5, with D hard to call. V lost 3 bases and J lost 7, with 10 bases in between. This CDR3 contains 13 residues. CDR3 in amino acids: CASSFWGDQPQHF. The CDR3 DNA sequence: TGTGCCAGCAGTTTTTGGGGAGACCAGCCCCAGCATTTT.

The chain links TRBV7-9 to TRBJ2-5; 8 bases are a match to TRBD2. This CDR3 spans 15 amino acids. The germline V gene has CDR1 SEHNR and CDR2 FQNEAQ (reference sequence). The V segment lost 3 bases and the J segment 2 bases; nucleotides outside the gene matches: 5. As DNA, the CDR3 is TGTGCCAGCAGCTTGGGGACTAGAGTACAAGAGACCCAGTACTTC. As protein: CASSLGTRVQETQYF.

The chain combines TRBV18 with TRBJ2-5; D unresolved. Germline V gives CDR1 KGHSH, CDR2 LQKENI. Trimming took off 1 base at V and 2 bases at J, with 5 bases between the two ends. The CDR3 runs to 13 residues. The CDR3 region is CASSPQQQETQYF. In DNA, the CDR3 is TGTGCCAGCTCACCACAACAGCAAGAGACCCAGTACTTC.

The genes are TRBV4-1 and TRBJ1-3, with D uncertain. The V gene lost 0 bases and the J gene lost 7 bases, with 13 bases spanning the gap. Germline V gives CDR1 MGHRA, CDR2 YSYEKL. This CDR3 is 15 amino acids long. The CDR3 reads CASSQDRPPGNTIYF. The CDR3 region has the DNA TGCGCCAGCAGCCAAGATCGTCCGCCAGGCAACACCATATATTTT.

The chain employs TRBV18 and TRBJ1-1; D remains ambiguous. CDR3 length: 13 residues. V lost 6 bases and J 7 bases, leaving 15 bases between the germline ends. Germline CDR1 is KGHSH and CDR2 is LQKENI. The CDR3 nucleotides are TGTGCCAGCTCCCACAGAGGCGGGTTTGAAGCTTTCTTT. It specifies CASSHRGGFEAFF. Filled out from reference TRBV18 and TRBJ1-1, the complete variable domain reads NAGVMQNPRHLVRRRGQEARLRCSPMKGHSHVYWYRQLPEEGLKFMVYLQKENIIDESGMPKERFSAEFPKEGPSILRIQQVVRGDSAAYFCASSHRGGFEAFFGQGTRLTVV.

V and J are TRBV10-3 and TRBJ2-5; the D is unclear. V lost 0 bases and J 4 bases, leaving 3 bases between the germline ends. This CDR3 is built from 12 residues. CDR1 and CDR2 from the germline V gene are ENHRY and SYGVKD. CDR3 sequence reads: CAISESRETQYF. The CDR3 DNA reads as TGTGCCATCAGTGAGTCGAGAGAGACCCAGTACTTC.

With respect to this clone: Additional DNA sequences in this sample encode the identical CDR3. The chain has TRBV29-1 and TRBJ2-3; 10 nucleotides match TRBD2. The ends lost 6 bases at V and 0 bases at J; junction bases unmatched: 6. The CDR3 loop spans 15 amino acids. Germline V gene lookup returns CDR1 SQVTM and CDR2 ANQGSEA. CDR3 coding DNA: TGCAGCGTCGAACTAGCGGGGCTGAGCACAGATACGCAGTATTTT. Its protein is CSVELAGLSTDTQYF.

The chain is built from TRBV19 and TRBJ2-2, with a tentative D call TRBD1 (7 bases). The CDR3 is 13 amino acids. Looked up from germline, CDR1 is LNHDA and CDR2 is SQIVND (reference sequence). V was pared by 10 bases and J by 6 bases, with 15 bases between. CDR3 sequence: CAISGGGAGELFF. Here the CDR3 DNA reads TGTGCCATCAGCGGAGGGGGCGCCGGGGAGCTGTTTTTT.

The V gene is TRBV6-5, the J gene TRBJ2-3; the match to TRBD2 covers 7 bases. The CDR3 consists of 15 residues. The ends lost 0 bases at V and 4 bases at J; junction bases unmatched: 4. The germline V gene encodes CDR1 MNHEY and CDR2 SVGAGI. The CDR3, as DNA: TGTGCCAGCAGTTACTCCGCGGGAGTCCCAGATACGCAGTATTTT. Translation: CASSYSAGVPDTQYF.

The gene calls are TRBV10-2 and TRBJ2-7; possible D gene TRBD1, 6 bases. Germline CDR1 reads WSHSY; CDR2 reads SAAADI. Trimming took off 7 bases at V and 1 base at J, with 20 bases between the two ends. The CDR3 runs 16 residues. CDR3 bases: TGCGCCAGCACGGGTACAGGGAGAAGTGGATCCTACGAGCAGTACTTC. Translating gives CASTGTGRSGSYEQYF.

The chain has TRBV28 and TRBJ1-6; TRBD1 matches at 8 bases. V was pared by 5 bases and J by 5 bases, with 8 bases of the junction left unmatched. This CDR3 has 16 amino acids. Germline V gene lookup returns CDR1 MDHEN and CDR2 SYDVKM. CDR3 nucleotides: TGTGCCAGCAGTATCTCAGGGGGCGCCCATAATTCACCCCTCCACTTT. Translated: CASSISGGAHNSPLHF.

This chain uses TRBV28 with TRBJ1-2; tentatively, D is TRBD1 (5 bases). This CDR3 contains 12 residues. Trimming took off 5 bases at V and 5 bases at J, with 9 bases between the two ends. The germline CDR1 and CDR2 sequences are MDHEN and SYDVKM. The CDR3 is CASSLGVYGYTF. The CDR3 coding sequence is TGTGCCAGCAGTCTAGGGGTTTATGGCTACACCTTC.

This clone was detected once. CDR3 sequence (DNA): TGTGCCAGCAGCTTTCCAAATACAGGGATGAACACTGAAGCTTTCTTT. Encoded protein: CASSFPNTGMNTEAFF. The chain uses TRBV7-9 and TRBJ1-1; tentatively, D is TRBD1 (6 bases). V lost 3 bases, J lost 0 bases, and 14 bases lay in between. The CDR3 covers 16 residues. Germline assignment: CDR1 SEHNR and CDR2 FQNEAQ (reference sequence).

The V and J genes are TRBV10-1 and TRBJ2-1; weak D call: TRBD1 (5 bases). Germline loops: CDR1 WNHNN, CDR2 SYGVQD (reference sequence). Trimming left V 5 bases short and J 2 bases short, with 10 bases between. This CDR3 has 14 residues. CDR3 sequence (DNA): TGCGCCAGCAGTACAGGATTTGCCTACAATGAGCAGTTCTTC. Amino acids: CASSTGFAYNEQFF.